This TCR beta chain was recovered during a study of glioma-infiltrating T cells (dated by TCRdb to 2016 to 2017). Study-wide context: The study sequenced TCR alpha- and beta-chain repertoires from glioma tissue, from non-neoplastic brain tissue and from matched peripheral blood mononuclear cells. Three low-grade glioma patients, seven to nine primary glioblastoma patients, and three non-glioma patients who contributed non-neoplastic brain tissue made up the paired cohort. To measure divergence between tissue and blood T-cell populations, each tissue-infiltrating repertoire was compared with the peripheral blood repertoire of the same patient. Summary of the overall study and its limitations: In non-neoplastic patients, VJ-independent divergence between tissue and blood fell below expectation, whereas in all gliomas, and especially in low-grade gliomas, the divergence rose above expectation. Only a very small number of CDR3 sequences turned up in both tissue and blood, a result put down to high CDR3 diversity combined with limited sampling. The group comparisons were based on small numbers of patients: three non-neoplastic, three low-grade glioma and seven to nine glioblastoma patients.

This clonotype was recorded at least ten times. The antigen it binds to is not known. No base quality information exists; no much larger clone differs at one position. TCR alpha and beta CDR3 regions were amplified with the iRepertoire nested amplicon-rescue multiplex PCR (arm-PCR) platform from RNA. For one-step reverse transcription and amplification, roughly 90-450 ng of tissue mRNA or PBMC total RNA was used as input. Following bead purification, Illumina adapters were added by a secondary multiplex PCR, and libraries between 200 and 400 bp were gel-purified. Demultiplexing relied on internal 6-nucleotide barcodes carried by the libraries. Sequencing of libraries was performed on an Illumina MiSeq with 2x220 or 2x250 nucleotide paired-end reads. Per the authors' processing: Paired reads were merged with FLASH 1.2.11 and aligned to the GRCh37 human genome with BWA-MEM before extracting TRA and TRB reads. An IMGT-derived reference of cassette sequences and CDR3 motifs, with pseudogenes included, was used for V and J assignment. Three-frame translation of reads was performed, and productive CDR3s were defined as those with a C...FGXG motif and no stop codons. Unique combinations of V-J cassette pair and CDR3 amino acid sequence were defined as clonotypes. Reads were filtered by Hamming distance, with the threshold set by the sequence error rate of each sample in mapped regions. Using fastp at Q25 and MiXCR, TCRdb reprocessed the public reads and kept productive beta chains. Rows with a matching CDR3 protein are joined into one entry that keeps the most common DNA and genes. The V and J calls were determined by TCRdb, not by the authors. The table for this sample lists 150,000 to 200,000 distinct CDR3 sequences; 32% of them were counted only once. Together, the top ten hold just over 20% of the sample.

V is clipped by 0 bases and J by 5 bases, and the sequence between their germline boundaries is 9 bases long. Sequences MNHNY (CDR1) and SVGAGI (CDR2) are obtained from the germline V gene (reference sequence). Counted from cysteine to phenylalanine, this CDR3 has 14 amino acids. Only the CDR3 region is kept as DNA, spanning 42 bases read in frame from base 1. The sequence came from a human donor with low-grade glioma or glioblastoma, undergoing nonglioma brain surgery, or in good health (not recorded which). The sequence links TRBV6-6 to TRBJ2-3, with the D gene uncertain. Sequenced sample: glioma tissue, nonneoplastic brain tissue, or PBMCs (not recorded which). The DNA sequence follows: TGTGCCAGCAGTTACTCAGGGTCCGGAGATACGCAGTATTTT. This codes for CASSYSGSGDTQYF.